Following are 30 T cell receptor beta chains from one sample sequenced in a study of cytomegalovirus exposure and HLA in healthy donors. 13 Jbeta primers and 60 Vbeta primers were used for the PCR. Using immunoSEQ multiplex PCR, the repertoire was profiled, and TCRdb retains in-frame clones only, with some absent. In the table there are 150,000 to 200,000 clones, 70% to 80% of which are singletons. Sequences were obtained from PBMCs. The receptors shown here come from a female donor in good health and CMV-seronegative.

This chain connects TRBV9 to TRBJ1-6; TRBD1 aligns across 7 bases. The junction had 10 bases not matched to a gene; V was cut back by 3 bases and J by 10 bases. Germline CDR1 SGDLS, CDR2 YYNGEE. The CDR3 runs to 15 residues. The CDR3, as DNA: TGTGCCAGCAGCGCCTCGGAGGGGGCGGGCTCACCCCTCCACTTT. This encodes CASSASEGAGSPLHF.

The sample holds a few counts of this clone. The genes are TRBV4-3 and TRBJ2-2, with a possible D match to TRBD2 (5 bases). The CDR3 has 17 amino acids. Trimming stripped 0 bases from V and 1 base from J, with 12 bases between. Germline CDR1 is LGHNA and CDR2 is YSLEER. CDR3 sequence reads: CASSQDLEGVNTGELFF. The CDR3, as DNA: TGCGCCAGCAGCCAAGATCTTGAGGGCGTGAACACCGGGGAGCTGTTTTTT.

The rearrangement joins TRBV6-6 to TRBJ2-7, with D uncertain. Germline V gene data show CDR1 as MNHNY and CDR2 as SVGAGI (reference sequence). The length of the CDR3 is 15 residues. V shed 6 bases and J shed 2 bases, with 17 bases lying between them. Written as DNA, the CDR3 is TGTGCCAGCAGCGACTGGCGCCAAAATGCCTACGAGCAGTACTTC. Amino acids: CASSDWRQNAYEQYF.

V is TRBV27 and J is TRBJ2-4; TRBD2 matches 12 bases. Germline CDR1 reads MNHEY; CDR2 reads SMNVEV (reference sequence). Trimming cost V 6 bases and J 0 bases; bases outside gene matches: 9. The length of the CDR3 is 18 residues. The CDR3 nucleotides are TGTGCCAGCAGCGGTGGGACTAGCGGGTCTTTAGCCAAAAACATTCAGTACTTC. It specifies CASSGGTSGSLAKNIQYF.

The chain combines TRBV6-5 with TRBJ2-7; maybe TRBD2 (5 bases). The CDR3 has 15 residues. With 1 base removed from V and 5 bases from J, the gap between germline ends came to 15 bases. Germline-derived CDR1 and CDR2 are MNHEY and SVGAGI. Here the CDR3 reads CASSYLGVTLHEQYF. The CDR3 bases are TGTGCCAGCAGTTACTTGGGAGTAACTCTACACGAGCAGTACTTC.

V usage is TRBV11-2 and J usage is TRBJ2-2; perhaps TRBD2 as D (6 bases). The CDR3 runs to 17 residues. Trimming stripped 0 bases from V and 1 base from J, with 12 bases between. Germline V lookup: CDR1 SGHAT, CDR2 FQNNGV. CDR3 bases: TGTGCCAGCAGCTTAGATCGGGTAGCGGTGAACACCGGGGAGCTGTTTTTT. Translation gives CASSLDRVAVNTGELFF. Full variable domain (rest looked up from reference TRBV11-2 and TRBJ2-2): EAGVAQSPRYKIIEKRQSVAFWCNPISGHATLYWYQQILGQGPKLLIQFQNNGVVDDSQLPKDRFSAERLKGVDSTLKIQPAKLEDSAVYLCASSLDRVAVNTGELFFGEGSRLTVL.

The rearrangement uses TRBV5-1 and TRBJ2-2, with TRBD1 matching over 8 bases. The CDR3 consists of 14 residues. V dropped 10 bases and J dropped 1; count of bases not matched to a gene: 6. Germline V gene sequence: CDR1 SGHRS, CDR2 YFSETQ. This CDR3 is CASKGQVNTGELFF. CDR3 DNA sequence: TGCGCCTCAAAGGGACAGGTGAACACCGGGGAGCTGTTTTTT.

V and J are TRBV21-1 and TRBJ2-7; TRBD1 is the table's D call, not checked against the DNA. TRBV21-1 is a listed pseudogene. The CDR3 totals 13 residues. CDR3 nucleotide sequence: TGTGCCAGCACGTTACAGGGGGTCTACGAGCAGTACTTC. Translated, it gives CASTLQGVYEQYF.

The table lists this clone with a few counts. The rearrangement uses TRBV6-1 and TRBJ2-2, with TRBD2 matching 10 bases. Losses at the gene ends were 4 bases for V and 5 bases for J; bases not matched to a gene: 10. The CDR3 sequence is 17 residues long. Germline V CDR1 and CDR2: MNHNS, SASEGT. CDR3 loop: CASSVVLAGRKTGELFF. In nucleotides, the CDR3 is TGTGCCAGCAGTGTGGTACTAGCGGGGCGTAAGACCGGGGAGCTGTTTTTT.

The chain joins TRBV27 to TRBJ2-7, with 9 positions matching TRBD1. The CDR3 contains 15 residues. Losses at the gene ends were 5 bases for V and 4 bases for J; bases not matched to a gene: 9. Looked up from germline, CDR1 is MNHEY and CDR2 is SMNVEV (reference sequence). The DNA for the CDR3 is TGTGCCAGCAGTCCGTACCGGGACAGGGCTTACGAGCAGTACTTC. Protein: CASSPYRDRAYEQYF.

The rearrangement uses TRBV18 and TRBJ1-2; maybe TRBD1 (6 bases). The CDR3 runs 15 residues. Trimming stripped 2 bases from V and 6 bases from J, with 16 bases between. CDR1 KGHSH and CDR2 LQKENI come from the germline V gene. CDR3 residues: CASSPGSGGEDGYTF. The CDR3 DNA reads as TGTGCCAGCTCACCAGGGTCGGGGGGCGAGGATGGCTACACCTTC.

The V call is TRBV30, the J call TRBJ1-2; no clear D gene. Germline CDR1 and CDR2: GTSNPN and SVGIG (reference sequence). V was pared by 5 bases and J by 0 bases, with 19 bases between. CDR3 length equals 16 residues. This chain's CDR3 is CAWGWSSFIANYGYTF. CDR3 in DNA: TGTGCCTGGGGATGGTCTAGCTTTATAGCTAACTATGGCTACACCTTC.

The chain recombines TRBV5-4 with TRBJ1-2, with a tentative D call TRBD1 (6 bases). Trimming pared 5 bases from V and 5 bases from J, leaving 16 bases between. CDR3 length equals 14 residues. Germline CDR1 reads SGHNT; CDR2 reads YYREEE (reference sequence). Here the CDR3 DNA reads TGTGCCAGCAGTTCCCGGGACAAGAGTTATGGCTACACCTTC. It specifies CASSSRDKSYGYTF.

This clone was observed a single time. This chain connects TRBV15 to TRBJ1-4; D not resolved. CDR1 is LNHNV and CDR2 is YYDKDF in the germline V gene (reference sequence). Between the trimmed V and J ends, which lost 0 bases and 8 bases, there was a span of 13 bases. The CDR3 loop spans 15 amino acids. The CDR3 DNA is TGTGCCACCAGCAGAGATATCGGGTCAGTGGAAAAACTGTTTTTT. It encodes CATSRDIGSVEKLFF.

This chain links TRBV7-2 with TRBJ1-2, with 9 bases identical to TRBD1. The J segment lost 8 bases and the V segment lost 1 base, leaving 8 bases of the junction unmatched. The germline CDR1 and CDR2 sequences are SGHTA and FQGNSA. CDR3 length equals 15 residues. CDR3 protein: CASSLGGTGLRGYTF. DNA for the CDR3: TGTGCCAGCAGCTTAGGTGGGACAGGGCTTCGGGGCTACACCTTC. The full variable domain, in which reference TRBV7-2 and TRBJ1-2 provide the parts outside the CDR3, is GAGVSQSPSNKVTEKGKDVELRCDPISGHTALYWYRQSLGQGLEFLIYFQGNSAPDKSGLPSDRFSAERTGGSVSTLTIQRTQQEDSAVYLCASSLGGTGLRGYTFGSGTRLTVV.

J is TRBJ2-6 and V is TRBV19; no firm D call. CDR3 length equals 14 residues. CDR1 and CDR2 (germline): LNHDA, SQIVND (reference sequence). As DNA, the CDR3 is TGTGCTGCGGCTTCATACTCTGGGGCCAACGTCCTGACTTTC. Its translation is CAAASYSGANVLTF.

The J gene is TRBJ2-1, the V gene TRBV5-6; TRBD2 matches at 12 bases. This CDR3 contains 18 residues. With 3 bases clipped from V and 0 bases from J, the junction kept 7 bases outside the gene matches. Germline CDR1 is SGHDT and CDR2 is YYEEEE. In DNA, the CDR3 is TGTGCCAGCAGCTCAGGACTAGCGGGAATAAGCTCCTACAATGAGCAGTTCTTC. Amino acids: CASSSGLAGISSYNEQFF. Full variable domain (remainder filled in from reference TRBV5-6 and TRBJ2-1): DAGVTQSPTHLIKTRGQQVTLRCSPKSGHDTVSWYQQALGQGPQFIFQYYEEEERQRGNFPDRFSGHQFPNYSSELNVNALLLGDSALYLCASSSGLAGISSYNEQFFGPGTRLTVL.

In its sample, this clone was seen once. The chain recombines TRBV11-2 with TRBJ1-6; D uncertain. The CDR3 contains 13 residues. Looked up from germline, CDR1 is SGHAT and CDR2 is FQNNGV. V was cut by 2 bases and J by 8 bases, with 7 bases left in between. This CDR3 is CASSLQVYSPLHF. Written as DNA, the CDR3 is TGTGCCAGCAGCTTACAGGTTTATTCACCCCTCCACTTT.

With regard to this clone: One end of the junction fails to match germline, which may point to a read error. V is TRBV2 and J is TRBJ2-6; TRBD1 might be the D (5 bases). Germline CDR1 and CDR2: SNHLY and FYNNEI. The CDR3 is 12 residues long. The CDR3 loop reads CASSRGANGLTF. The CDR3 nucleotides are TGTGCCAGCTCACGTGGGGCCAACGGCCTGACTTTC. The full variable domain, rest sourced from reference TRBV2 and TRBJ2-6, is EPEVTQTPSHQVTQMGQEVILRCVPISNHLYFYWYRQILGQKVEFLVSFYNNEISEKSEIFDDQFSVERPDGSNFTLKIRSTKLEDSAMYFCASSRGANGLTFGAGSRLTVL.

The chain is built from TRBV19 and TRBJ1-2; TRBD1 matches 7 bases. CDR3 size: 15 residues. Germline V gene sequence: CDR1 LNHDA, CDR2 SQIVND (reference sequence). V dropped 7 bases and J dropped 3; count of bases not matched to a gene: 11. The chain's CDR3 is CASTGDRQGDYGYTF. In nucleotides, the CDR3 is TGTGCCAGTACCGGCGACAGGCAGGGGGACTATGGCTACACCTTC.

V usage is TRBV28 and J usage is TRBJ2-5; 13 bases are a match to TRBD2. From germline, CDR1 is MDHEN and CDR2 SYDVKM. This CDR3 comprises 15 residues. Trimming took 5 bases from V and 5 from J; bases not matched to a gene: 5. This chain's CDR3 is CASSALGLAGETQYF. CDR3 sequence (DNA): TGTGCCAGCAGTGCCTTGGGACTAGCGGGGGAGACCCAGTACTTC.

The V gene is TRBV9, the J gene TRBJ2-2; perhaps TRBD1 as D (5 bases). Trimming cost V 4 bases and J 0 bases, with 13 bases left between them. The CDR3 is 16 residues long. Per the germline V gene, CDR1 is SGDLS and CDR2 is YYNGEE. The CDR3 loop reads CASSSRGHANTGELFF. As DNA, the CDR3 is TGTGCCAGCAGCTCGAGAGGACACGCGAACACCGGGGAGCTGTTTTTT.

This clone was observed a few times. The rearrangement uses TRBV12-5 and TRBJ2-3; the D is unclear. Germline V gives CDR1 LGHNT, CDR2 FRNRAP. V lost 1 base and J lost 2, with 7 bases in between. The CDR3 runs to 14 residues. CDR3 coding DNA: TGTGCTAGTGGTTTGGGTGGGCCCACAGATACGCAGTATTTT. Protein sequence: CASGLGGPTDTQYF.

Notes on this clone: The same CDR3 can be traced to other DNA sequences in this sample. V usage is TRBV28 and J usage is TRBJ2-3; a weak D match, TRBD2 (5 bases). Germline V gene lookup returns CDR1 MDHEN and CDR2 SYDVKM. V lost 5 bases, J lost 4 bases, and 7 bases lay in between. This CDR3 region has 12 residues. The CDR3 sequence is CASSPGADTQYF. The CDR3 DNA follows: TGTGCCAGCAGTCCCGGGGCAGATACGCAGTATTTT.

The V gene is TRBV4-3, the J gene TRBJ1-4; D not resolved. Germline values: CDR1 LGHNA, CDR2 YSLEER. The germline V and J ends were trimmed by 1 base and 5 bases, with 14 bases remaining between them. The CDR3 consists of 16 residues. The CDR3 loop reads CASSQGFSRRNEKLFF. Written as DNA, the CDR3 is TGCGCCAGCAGCCAAGGGTTTAGTCGTCGGAATGAAAAACTGTTTTTT.

V and J are TRBV5-4 and TRBJ2-3; 11 bases match TRBD2. CDR1 and CDR2 (germline): SGHNT, YYREEE (reference sequence). The CDR3 runs to 19 residues. V lost 0 bases, J lost 3 bases, and 12 bases stayed unmatched. The DNA of the CDR3 is TGTGCCAGCAGCTTGGCCTCTAGCGGGAGGACGGGTTTGACAGATACGCAGTATTTT. Translation: CASSLASSGRTGLTDTQYF.

V usage is TRBV28 and J usage is TRBJ2-7; no firm D call. V was pared by 8 bases and J by 1 base, with 15 bases between. Germline lookup yields CDR1 MDHEN and CDR2 SYDVKM. The CDR3 runs 14 residues. The DNA of the CDR3 is TGTGCCAGCCGCCCCGCCGGCGGTTCCTACGAGCAGTACTTC. This gives the protein CASRPAGGSYEQYF.

V gene TRBV6-1 combines with J gene TRBJ2-6, with D perhaps TRBD1 (6 bases). The CDR3 is 15 residues long. CDR1 MNHNS and CDR2 SASEGT come from the germline V gene. Deletions cut 4 bases from V and 0 bases from J, with 7 bases between. CDR3 loop: CASSGTVSGANVLTF. The CDR3 coding sequence is TGTGCCAGCAGTGGGACAGTCTCTGGGGCCAACGTCCTGACTTTC.

The rearrangement uses TRBV29-1 and TRBJ2-7; possibly TRBD2 for D (7 bases). V dropped 4 bases and J dropped 4 bases, with 17 bases sitting between them. Germline V gene lookup returns CDR1 SQVTM and CDR2 ANQGSEA. This CDR3 contains 14 residues. CDR3 protein: CSVGGGADWYEQYF. The CDR3, as DNA: TGCAGCGTTGGAGGGGGGGCAGACTGGTACGAGCAGTACTTC.

This chain uses TRBV7-8 with TRBJ2-3, with 13 bases aligning to TRBD2. The V segment lost 1 base and the J segment 6 bases; nucleotides outside the gene matches: 7. CDR3 length: 17 residues. The germline V gene encodes CDR1 SGHVS and CDR2 FQNEAQ. In nucleotides, the CDR3 is TGTGCCAGCAGCTTAGAAGGGGGACTAGCGGGGTATGATACGCAGTATTTT. It encodes CASSLEGGLAGYDTQYF.